The next 24 T cell receptor beta chains were all read from a single sample in a study of blood T cell repertoires in COVID-19 (dated by TCRdb to the early 2020s). Libraries were built with the immunoSEQ multiplex PCR assay. The clones in this table, taken by TCRdb from immuneACCESS, are in-frame only. Not every clone is retained; where verified, under half of the shortfall comes from an unresolved V gene, and the cause of the rest is unknown. For this sample the table gives a few hundred thousand clones, of which around nine tenths were detected only once. The leading ten clones occupy approximately 7.5% of the sample. Material: peripheral blood. The source is a woman between 25 and 40 years old with COVID-19, enrolled during active disease.

The chain has TRBV7-9 and TRBJ2-3; D is perhaps TRBD1 (6 bases). The CDR3 runs 12 residues. Per the germline V gene, CDR1 is SEHNR and CDR2 is FQNEAQ (reference sequence). The V end lost 5 bases, the J end lost 9 bases, and 12 bases lay between the germline ends. The CDR3 loop is CASSQDSGTQYF. In nucleotides, the CDR3 is TGTGCCAGCAGCCAGGACAGTGGCACGCAGTATTTT.

The CDR3 region is CASSRSGSSYNEQFF. The CDR3 DNA reads TGTGCCAGCTCAAGGAGCGGGAGCTCCTACAATGAGCAGTTCTTC. J is TRBJ2-1 and V is TRBV18; 8 bases line up with TRBD2. This CDR3 is built from 15 residues. Germline V gene sequence: CDR1 KGHSH, CDR2 LQKENI. Trimming at V came to 5 bases and at J to 0 bases, leaving 3 bases not matched to a gene.

The J gene is TRBJ2-7, the V gene TRBV18; D unclear. In germline, CDR1 is KGHSH, CDR2 LQKENI. Trimming removed 2 bases from V and 3 bases from J, with 8 bases in between. The CDR3 has 13 amino acids. The CDR3 reads CASSPERYYEQYF. The CDR3 bases are TGTGCCAGCTCACCAGAGAGGTACTACGAGCAGTACTTC.

The rearrangement uses TRBV27 and TRBJ2-7, with 7 bases fitting TRBD1. CDR3 length equals 14 residues. The germline V gene encodes CDR1 MNHEY and CDR2 SMNVEV (reference sequence). J was trimmed by 2 bases and V by 5 bases; bases with no gene match: 6. In DNA, the CDR3 is TGTGCCAGCAGTCGGGACAGAGGGACCTACGAGCAGTACTTC. Its translation: CASSRDRGTYEQYF.

In this sample, this clone turned up a few times. The rearrangement uses TRBV27 and TRBJ1-2, with 9 positions matching TRBD1. From germline, CDR1 is MNHEY and CDR2 SMNVEV (reference sequence). Losses at the gene ends were 4 bases for V and 5 bases for J; bases not matched to a gene: 2. The CDR3 consists of 13 residues. DNA for the CDR3: TGTGCCAGCAGTTCACAGGGGGCTTATGGCTACACCTTC. This encodes CASSSQGAYGYTF.

This rearrangement joins TRBV3-1 (or the pseudogene TRBV3-2) to TRBJ2-7, with D possibly being TRBD2 (5 bases). The CDR3 runs 15 residues. Trimming took 1 base from V and 4 from J, leaving 14 bases between them. Germline V gives CDR1 LGHDT, CDR2 YNNKEL (reference sequence). CDR3 in amino acids: CASSQGGLVRYEQYF. In DNA, the CDR3 is TGTGCCAGCAGCCAAGGAGGGTTAGTTCGATACGAGCAGTACTTC.

The V call is TRBV6-6, the J call TRBJ1-4; 8 bases are shared with TRBD1. The germline V gene has CDR1 MNHNY and CDR2 SVGAGI (reference sequence). Losses at the gene ends were 4 bases for V and 4 bases for J; bases not matched to a gene: 8. This CDR3 is built from 16 residues. CDR3: CASSSPRTGNNEKLFF. CDR3 nucleotides: TGTGCCAGCAGTTCCCCTCGGACAGGGAATAATGAAAAACTGTTTTTT.

This clone appeared a single time. V is TRBV4-1 and J is TRBJ2-1; no definite D call. V lost 1 base and J lost 0, with 7 bases in between. This CDR3 is built from 15 residues. The germline gives CDR1 MGHRA, CDR2 YSYEKL. The CDR3 nucleotides read TGCGCCAGCAGCCAAGGTGTCAGCTCCTACAATGAGCAGTTCTTC. It encodes CASSQGVSSYNEQFF.

J is TRBJ2-2 and V is TRBV4-2; 7 bases agree with TRBD1. The CDR3 is 18 residues long. Losses at the gene ends were 0 bases for V and 4 bases for J; bases not matched to a gene: 11. CDR1 is LGHNA, CDR2 YNFKEQ, per germline. The CDR3 is CASSQEMAQGLGTGELFF. The CDR3 coding sequence is TGTGCCAGCAGCCAAGAGATGGCACAGGGGCTCGGCACCGGGGAGCTGTTTTTT.

The chain has TRBV6-5 and TRBJ1-2; the match to TRBD1 covers 8 bases. CDR1 MNHEY and CDR2 SVGAGI come from the germline V gene. The CDR3 covers 16 residues. Trimming took 3 bases from V and 2 from J; bases not matched to a gene: 8. The CDR3 is CASSYLDRAANYGYTF. DNA for the CDR3: TGTGCCAGCAGTTATCTGGACAGGGCCGCGAACTATGGCTACACCTTC.

CDR3 in amino acids: CAWSVLGVPGNTIYF. CDR3 nucleotide sequence: TGTGCCTGGAGTGTATTAGGAGTTCCTGGAAACACCATATATTTT. The J gene is TRBJ1-3, the V gene TRBV30; D is ambiguous. Between the trimmed V and J ends, which lost 0 bases and 2 bases, there was a span of 11 bases. The CDR3 totals 15 residues. Germline-derived CDR1 and CDR2 are GTSNPN and SVGIG (reference sequence).

The chain is built from TRBV5-1 and TRBJ2-7; TRBD2 is a possible D gene (6 bases). Trimming took off 5 bases at V and 2 bases at J, with 11 bases between the two ends. This CDR3 has 13 amino acids. Germline assignment: CDR1 SGHRS and CDR2 YFSETQ. DNA of the CDR3: TGCGCCAGCAGAGAAGGGGAGGCCTACGAGCAGTACTTC. As protein: CASREGEAYEQYF.

This clone was seen a single time. This chain links TRBV5-1 with TRBJ1-2; the match to TRBD1 covers 9 bases. CDR1 and CDR2 (germline): SGHRS, YFSETQ. The CDR3 covers 15 residues. The V gene end was trimmed by 7 bases and the J gene end by 6 bases; junction bases not matched to a gene: 13. CDR3 nucleotide sequence: TGCGCCAGCGGGGACAGGGTTGGGGTGCTGAATGGCTACACCTTC. Protein: CASGDRVGVLNGYTF.

The rearrangement links TRBV9 to TRBJ2-7; 12 nucleotides line up with TRBD2. V was clipped by 4 bases and J by 3 bases; unmatched bases: 2. CDR1 and CDR2 from the germline V gene are SGDLS and YYNGEE. The CDR3 is made up of 14 amino acids. The DNA of the CDR3 is TGTGCCAGCAGCCCTAGCGGGAGGGTCTACGAGCAGTACTTC. Translated: CASSPSGRVYEQYF. Combining the CDR3 with reference TRBV9 and TRBJ2-7 gives the whole variable domain DSGVTQTPKHLITATGQRVTLRCSPRSGDLSVYWYQQSLDQGLQFLIQYYNGEERAKGNILERFSAQQFPDLHSELNLSSLELGDSALYFCASSPSGRVYEQYFGPGTRLTVT.

The chain joins TRBV28 to TRBJ1-2; maybe TRBD1 (6 bases). The CDR3 has 15 residues. V lost 6 bases to trimming and J lost 7 bases, with 21 bases between them. The germline gives CDR1 MDHEN, CDR2 SYDVKM. The CDR3 here is CASSIPVGGRLGYTF. DNA of the CDR3: TGTGCCAGCAGCATCCCCGTAGGGGGAAGACTTGGCTACACCTTC.

On this clone itself: An end of the junction differs from the germline gene, which may be a read error. In the same sample, other DNA sequences code for this CDR3. This chain links TRBV28 with TRBJ1-2; D is uncertain. Per germline, CDR1 MDHEN and CDR2 SYDVKM. This CDR3 comprises 12 residues. CDR3 nucleotides: TGCGCCAGCAGCCAACTTAACTATGGCTACACCTTC. Translation: CASSQLNYGYTF.

This clone has only one observation. Other DNA sequences in this sample translate to the same CDR3. The rearrangement uses TRBV29-1 and TRBJ2-7; TRBD1 is a possible D gene (5 bases). Germline V gene sequence: CDR1 SQVTM, CDR2 ANQGSEA. V dropped 3 bases and J dropped 2 bases, with 11 bases sitting between them. CDR3 length equals 13 residues. The CDR3 DNA follows: TGCAGCGTTGAGGGGCGCGGAACCTACGAGCAGTACTTC. This encodes CSVEGRGTYEQYF.

The rearrangement joins TRBV19 to TRBJ1-5; D gene ambiguous. V was clipped by 2 bases and J by 11 bases, with 13 bases between them. Germline V lookup: CDR1 LNHDA, CDR2 SQIVND (reference sequence). The CDR3 sequence is 13 residues long. The CDR3 bases are TGTGCCAGTAGTATAAACCCTCAATCAGCCCAGCATTTT. Translating it yields CASSINPQSAQHF.

This clone was seen a few times. The chain couples TRBV2 to TRBJ1-2, with 10 bases identical to TRBD1. The germline V gene encodes CDR1 SNHLY and CDR2 FYNNEI. The V segment lost 7 bases and the J segment 4 bases; nucleotides outside the gene matches: 6. The CDR3 has 14 amino acids. This CDR3 is CASTRTGGLYGYTF. Written as DNA, the CDR3 is TGTGCCAGCACCCGGACAGGGGGGCTCTATGGCTACACCTTC.

The V and J genes are TRBV9 and TRBJ2-5, with 10 nucleotides matching TRBD2. The CDR3 length is 16 residues. The ends lost 4 bases at V and 5 bases at J; junction bases unmatched: 11. Germline lookup yields CDR1 SGDLS and CDR2 YYNGEE. The CDR3 nucleotides read TGTGCCAGCAGCCCGCGACTAGCGGGTTCCGGGGAGACCCAGTACTTC. It specifies CASSPRLAGSGETQYF.

J is TRBJ2-1 and V is TRBV10-3; 15 bases are a match to TRBD2. Germline trimming cut 0 bases from V and 5 bases from J; bases unmatched to any gene: 2. CDR1 is ENHRY and CDR2 is SYGVKD in the germline V gene. There are 17 residues in the CDR3. The CDR3 sequence: CAISESGTSGRNNEQFF. In DNA form, the CDR3 reads TGTGCCATCAGTGAGTCCGGGACTAGCGGGAGGAACAATGAGCAGTTCTTC.

The V gene is TRBV9, the J gene TRBJ2-5; 10 nucleotides line up with TRBD2. CDR1 SGDLS and CDR2 YYNGEE come from the germline V gene. The ends lost 3 bases at V and 1 base at J; junction bases unmatched: 3. The CDR3 extends over 15 amino acids. The CDR3 nucleotides read TGTGCCAGCAGCGAGGGGACTAGCGCCCAAGAGACCCAGTACTTC. Translation gives CASSEGTSAQETQYF.

The rearrangement uses TRBV30 and TRBJ1-2, with D tentatively TRBD1 (5 bases). The V gene's germline CDR1 is GTSNPN and CDR2 SVGIG (reference sequence). The CDR3 contains 14 residues. Deletions cut 3 bases from V and 3 bases from J, with 14 bases between. CDR3 in DNA: TGTGCCTGGAGCGGGGGGATAAGGCACTATGGCTACACCTTC. Its translation: CAWSGGIRHYGYTF.

CDR3 region: CASSVVRGGQAGNQPQHF. As DNA, the CDR3 is TGTGCCAGCAGCGTAGTTCGAGGGGGACAGGCCGGCAATCAGCCCCAGCATTTT. This rearrangement joins TRBV9 to TRBJ1-5; 8 positions match TRBD1. This CDR3 is 18 amino acids long. V lost 0 bases to trimming and J lost 2 bases; unmatched junction nucleotides: 10. Germline-derived CDR1 and CDR2 are SGDLS and YYNGEE.